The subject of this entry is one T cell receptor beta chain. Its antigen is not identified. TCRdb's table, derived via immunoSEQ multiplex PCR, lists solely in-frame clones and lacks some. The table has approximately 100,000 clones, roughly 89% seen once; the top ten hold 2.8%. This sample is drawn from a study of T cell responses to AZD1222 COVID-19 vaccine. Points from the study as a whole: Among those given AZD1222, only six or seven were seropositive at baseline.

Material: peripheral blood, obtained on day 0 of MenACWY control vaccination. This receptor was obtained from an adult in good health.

This chain's CDR3 is CASSGQPVAPLHF. The CDR3 DNA reads TGTGCCAGCAGTGGTCAGCCGGTTGCACCCCTCCACTTT. This chain joins TRBV2 and TRBJ1-6; no clear D. Trimming shortened V by 4 bases and J by 11 bases, and 12 bases separated the two germline ends. CDR1 and CDR2 (germline): SNHLY, FYNNEI. This CDR3 has 13 residues.